Listed below are T cell receptor beta chains from one sample, sequenced in a study of Ad26.COV2.S vaccination and SARS-CoV-2 variants. The assay was immunoSEQ multiplex PCR, and TCRdb's table has in-frame clones only and misses some. The sample carries fewer than 500,000 clones, 90% recorded once. Specimen: peripheral blood, collected in a trial of Ad26.COV2.S vaccine versus placebo. Receptors originate from a person aged 18-60 years who received the Ad26.COV2.S COVID-19 vaccine or a placebo. The CDR3 runs from the conserved cysteine through the conserved F or W. Each record gives: V gene, J gene, D gene, clone size, CDR3 protein, CDR3 DNA. The D gene is left open where the match is weak. Part of the rows lack a size; the others show once, few, many or a class for expanded clones.

TRBV7-2	TRBJ2-2	.	.	CASSLGLGAYTGELFF	TGTGCCAGCAGCTTAGGGCTAGGGGCCTACACCGGGGAGCTGTTTTTT
TRBV2	TRBJ1-1	TRBD1	.	CASSSGQGLGEAFF	TGTGCCAGCAGCTCTGGACAGGGCCTCGGTGAAGCTTTCTTT
TRBV7-9	TRBJ2-3	.	.	CASSLVSVDTQYF	TGTGCCAGCAGCTTAGTATCGGTAGATACGCAGTATTTT
TRBV27	TRBJ1-6	.	.	CASSYLNTGPGNSPLHF	TGTGCCAGCAGTTACCTAAACACAGGGCCGGGGAATTCACCCCTCCACTTT
TRBV19	TRBJ1-1	.	.	CASNNRDTEAFF	TGTGCCAGTAATAACCGGGACACTGAAGCTTTCTTT
TRBV19	TRBJ1-1	.	.	CASSATKNTEAFF	TGTGCCAGTAGTGCTACAAAGAACACTGAAGCTTTCTTT
TRBV5-1	TRBJ2-5	.	.	CASSTGTQETQYF	TGCGCCAGCAGCACAGGGACCCAAGAGACCCAGTACTTC
TRBV11-2	TRBJ2-3	.	.	CASSLGSGSTDTQYF	TGTGCCAGCAGCTTAGGGAGCGGGAGCACAGATACGCAGTATTTT
TRBV28	TRBJ2-5	TRBD2	.	CASSLDPTSGRYQETQYF	TGTGCCAGCAGTTTAGACCCTACTAGCGGGAGGTACCAAGAGACCCAGTACTTC
TRBV7-2	TRBJ2-1	.	.	CASSLDMGESKQFF	TGTGCCAGCAGCTTAGATATGGGGGAGTCGAAGCAGTTCTTC
TRBV12-3/TRBV12-4	TRBJ1-5	.	.	CASTPHSNQPQHF	TGTGCCAGCACCCCCCATAGCAATCAGCCCCAGCATTTT
TRBV5-6	TRBJ2-5	TRBD2	.	CASSPNRKTSGRSETQYF	TGTGCCAGCAGCCCCAACCGCAAGACTAGCGGGAGATCGGAGACCCAGTACTTC
TRBV28	TRBJ1-1	TRBD1	.	CASSLTGRARGTEAFF	TGTGCCAGCAGTCTGACAGGGAGGGCCCGTGGGACTGAAGCTTTCTTT
TRBV19	TRBJ2-3	TRBD1	.	CASSTLAGGRTDTQYF	TGTGCCAGTAGTACTTTAGCAGGGGGAAGGACAGATACGCAGTATTTT
TRBV6-4	TRBJ2-1	TRBD1	.	CASRDRTGGGSYNEQFF	TGTGCCAGCAGGGACCGGACAGGGGGAGGCTCCTACAATGAGCAGTTCTTC
TRBV7-7	TRBJ2-2	.	.	CASSALVGDTGELFF	TGTGCCAGCAGCGCCCTAGTTGGTGACACCGGGGAGCTGTTTTTT
TRBV18	TRBJ2-2	TRBD2	once	CASSPQGSGSSGELFF	TGTGCCAGCTCACCCCAGGGAAGCGGGAGCAGCGGGGAGCTGTTTTTT
TRBV27	TRBJ1-6	TRBD1	.	CASKKGAKDSPLHF	TGTGCCAGCAAGAAGGGGGCAAAGGATTCACCCCTCCACTTT
TRBV5-4	TRBJ2-5	TRBD1	.	CASSSTGSLETQYF	TGTGCCAGCAGCTCGACAGGGTCGCTGGAGACCCAGTACTTC
TRBV7-9	TRBJ2-1	TRBD2	once	CASSSPPRLAGINEQFF	TGTGCCAGCAGCTCACCCCCTAGACTAGCGGGAATTAATGAGCAGTTCTTC
TRBV6-2/TRBV6-3	TRBJ1-2	.	.	CASSFPTGYYGYTF	TGTGCCAGCAGTTTCCCCACAGGGTACTATGGCTACACCTTC
TRBV19	TRBJ1-2	.	once	CATVDNYGYTF	TGTGCCACGGTGGACAACTATGGCTACACCTTC
TRBV19	TRBJ2-1	.	.	CASSMAGASYNEQFF	TGTGCCAGTAGTATGGCAGGGGCCTCCTACAATGAGCAGTTCTTC